This T cell receptor beta chain came from a study of T cell responses to AZD1222 COVID-19 vaccine. CDR3 length equals 11 residues. TCRdb's table, derived via immunoSEQ multiplex PCR, lists solely in-frame clones and lacks some. The sample lists 25,000 or so clones; approximately 92% were seen once. The V call is TRBV21-1, the J call TRBJ1-1. TRBV21-1 is shown as a pseudogene. The material was peripheral blood, obtained 28 days after the second AZD1222 dose. This TCR was sampled from an adult who received the AZD1222 COVID-19 vaccine. The CDR3 sequence is CASSKVAEAFF. CDR3 DNA: TGTGCCAGCAGCAAGGTCGCTGAAGCTTTCTTT.